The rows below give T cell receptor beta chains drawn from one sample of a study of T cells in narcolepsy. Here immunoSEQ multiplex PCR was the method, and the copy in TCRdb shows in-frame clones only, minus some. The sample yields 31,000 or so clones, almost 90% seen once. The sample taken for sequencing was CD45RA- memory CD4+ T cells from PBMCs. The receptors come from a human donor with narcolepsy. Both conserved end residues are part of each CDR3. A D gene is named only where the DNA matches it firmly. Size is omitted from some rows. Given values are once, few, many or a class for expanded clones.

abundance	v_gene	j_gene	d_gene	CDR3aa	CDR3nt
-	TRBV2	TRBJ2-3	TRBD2	CASSAKRGSTDTQYF	TGTGCCAGCAGTGCTAAACGCGGGAGTACAGATACGCAGTATTTT
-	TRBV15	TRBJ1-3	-	CATSKRTVAQSGNTIYF	TGTGCCACCAGCAAACGGACAGTCGCCCAAAGTGGAAACACCATATATTTT
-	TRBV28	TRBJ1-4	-	CASSFAGQNEKLFF	TGTGCCAGCAGTTTTGCCGGACAGAATGAAAAACTGTTTTTT
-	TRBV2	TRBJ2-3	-	CASSEGPVFTDTQYF	TGTGCCAGCTCCGAAGGTCCAGTCTTCACAGATACGCAGTATTTT
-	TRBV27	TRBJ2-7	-	CASSSSGIALSYEQYF	TGTGCCAGCAGTTCCTCAGGTATAGCACTGAGCTACGAGCAGTACTTC
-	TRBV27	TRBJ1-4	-	CASSLGGTVPKLFF	TGTGCCAGCAGTTTGGGAGGGACTGTACCTAAACTGTTTTTT
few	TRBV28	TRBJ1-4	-	CASSTPGRGLNEKLFF	TGTGCCAGCAGCACCCCTGGACGGGGCCTTAATGAAAAACTGTTTTTT
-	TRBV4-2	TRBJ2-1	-	CASSQAHWDEQFF	TGTGCCAGCAGCCAGGCCCACTGGGATGAGCAGTTCTTC
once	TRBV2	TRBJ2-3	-	CASSEFGSTDTQYF	TGTGCCAGCAGTGAATTCGGTAGCACAGATACGCAGTATTTT
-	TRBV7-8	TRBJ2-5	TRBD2	CASSLVKDFGRAIASQETQYF	TGTGCCAGCAGCTTAGTAAAGGACTTCGGGAGGGCCATAGCATCCCAAGAGACCCAGTACTTC
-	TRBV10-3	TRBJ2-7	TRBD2	CAITRGLAGTSIIREQYF	TGTGCCATCACCCGGGGACTAGCGGGGACCTCAATCATACGCGAGCAGTACTTC
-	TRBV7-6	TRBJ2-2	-	CASARGTNTGELFF	TGTGCCAGCGCAAGAGGGACTAACACCGGGGAGCTGTTTTTT
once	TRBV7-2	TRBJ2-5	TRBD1	CASSSRDRAKRTQYF	TGTGCCAGCAGTTCCCGGGACAGGGCCAAGAGGACCCAGTACTTC
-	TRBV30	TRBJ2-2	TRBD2	CAWSSTTSGRTGELFF	TGTGCCTGGAGTTCCACGACTAGCGGGAGAACCGGGGAGCTGTTTTTT
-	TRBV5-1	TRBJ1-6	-	CASNPGTDNSPLHF	TGCGCCAGCAATCCGGGGACGGATAATTCACCCCTCCACTTT
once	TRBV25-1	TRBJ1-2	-	CASSEGGLANYGYTF	TGTGCCAGCAGTGAGGGGGGGTTAGCTAACTATGGCTACACCTTC
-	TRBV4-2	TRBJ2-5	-	CASSQEETQYF	TGTGCCAGCAGCCAAGAAGAGACCCAGTACTTC
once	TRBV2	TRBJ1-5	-	CPSSEEGGGASNQPQHF	TGTCCCAGCAGTGAAGAGGGGGGCGGGGCGAGCAATCAGCCCCAGCATTTT
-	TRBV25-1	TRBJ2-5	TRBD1	CASSIAGDRGETQYF	TGTGCCAGCAGTATAGCGGGGGACAGGGGGGAGACCCAGTACTTC
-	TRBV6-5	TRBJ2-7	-	CASSYLVGGVPYEQYF	TGTGCCAGCAGTTACTTGGTGGGAGGAGTTCCCTACGAGCAGTACTTC
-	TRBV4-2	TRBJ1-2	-	CASSRALGEGYTF	TGTGCCAGCAGCCGAGCTTTGGGGGAGGGCTACACCTTC
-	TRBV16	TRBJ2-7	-	CASSQSRQTSYEQYF	TGTGCCAGCAGCCAATCGAGGCAGACTTCCTACGAGCAGTACTTC
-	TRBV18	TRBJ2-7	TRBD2	CASSPPAKRGSMYEQYF	TGTGCCAGCTCACCACCTGCAAAGCGGGGTAGCATGTACGAGCAGTACTTC
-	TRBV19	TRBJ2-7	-	CASSTGWREQYF	TGTGCCAGTAGTACAGGGTGGCGCGAGCAGTACTTC
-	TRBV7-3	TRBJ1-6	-	CASSSDPRGGNSPLHF	TGTGCCAGCAGCTCGGATCCCCGGGGGGGTAACTCACCCCTCCACTTT
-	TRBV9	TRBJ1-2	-	CASSAQPSGGAEGYTF	TGTGCCAGCAGCGCTCAGCCGTCGGGGGGCGCGGAAGGCTACACCTTC
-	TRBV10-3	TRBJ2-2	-	CAIRDITGFVSGELFF	TGTGCCATCAGAGATATTACAGGGTTTGTGTCCGGGGAGCTGTTTTTT
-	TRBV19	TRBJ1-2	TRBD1	CASSIAGGRDGYTF	TGTGCCAGTAGTATAGCAGGGGGCAGAGATGGCTACACCTTC
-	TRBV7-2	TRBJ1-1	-	CASSDNRNTEAFF	TGTGCCAGCAGCGACAACCGGAACACTGAAGCTTTCTTT
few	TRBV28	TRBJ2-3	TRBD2	CASSFLAGAGGTQYF	TGTGCCAGCAGTTTTCTAGCGGGGGCTGGGGGTACGCAGTATTTT
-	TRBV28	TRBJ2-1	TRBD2	CRTSGGSYNEQFF	TGCCGAACTAGCGGGGGTTCCTACAATGAGCAGTTCTTC